This record concerns one TCR beta chain sequence. Its specificity is unknown. Produced via immunoSEQ multiplex PCR; TCRdb's table is partial and in-frame only. The sample consists of hundreds of thousands of clones, around 95% of them appearing once. The sample originates from a study of shared clonotypes between healthy human individuals. Naive CD8 cells lacked CD45RO, underwent positive selection for CCR7 and left out terminally differentiated effector memory CD45RA+ cells. Study observations and caveats: Only a few donors were included, so the genetic and exposure-history diversity represented was limited.

The germline V gene has CDR1 MNHEY and CDR2 SVGAGI. Trimming took off 5 bases at V and 0 bases at J, with 11 bases between the two ends. CDR3 length equals 14 residues. The source material was naive CD8+ T cells sorted from blood. The genes are TRBV6-5 and TRBJ2-7; a weak D match, TRBD2 (5 bases). The receptor was isolated from a woman in her 30s in good health. CDR3 nucleotides: TGTGCCAGCAGTCCAGCGGATAGCTCCTACGAGCAGTACTTC. It encodes CASSPADSSYEQYF.